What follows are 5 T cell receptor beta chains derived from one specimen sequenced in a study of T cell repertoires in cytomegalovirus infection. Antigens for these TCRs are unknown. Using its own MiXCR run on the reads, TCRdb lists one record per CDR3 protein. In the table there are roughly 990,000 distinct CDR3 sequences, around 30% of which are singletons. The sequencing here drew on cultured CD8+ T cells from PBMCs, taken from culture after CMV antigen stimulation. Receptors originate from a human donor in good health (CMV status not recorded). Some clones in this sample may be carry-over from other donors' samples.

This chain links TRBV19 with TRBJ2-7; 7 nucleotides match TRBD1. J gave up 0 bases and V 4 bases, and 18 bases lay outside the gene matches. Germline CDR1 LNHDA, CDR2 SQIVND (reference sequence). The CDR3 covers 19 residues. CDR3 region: CASSTRDSASELGSYEQYF. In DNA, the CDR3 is TGTGCCAGTAGTACCCGGGACAGCGCCTCTGAACTCGGCTCCTACGAGCAGTACTTC. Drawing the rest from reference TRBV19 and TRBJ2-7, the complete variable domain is DGGITQSPKYLFRKEGQNVTLSCEQNLNHDAMYWYRQDPGQGLRLIYYSQIVNDFQKGDIAEGYSVSREKKESFPLTVTSAQKNPTAFYLCASSTRDSASELGSYEQYFGPGTRLTVT.

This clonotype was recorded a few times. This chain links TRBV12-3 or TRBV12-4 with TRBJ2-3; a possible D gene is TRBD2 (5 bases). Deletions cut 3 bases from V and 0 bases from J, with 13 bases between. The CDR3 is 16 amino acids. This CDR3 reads CASSFWTHDSTDTQYF. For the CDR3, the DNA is TGTGCCAGCAGTTTTTGGACTCATGATAGCACAGATACGCAGTATTTT.

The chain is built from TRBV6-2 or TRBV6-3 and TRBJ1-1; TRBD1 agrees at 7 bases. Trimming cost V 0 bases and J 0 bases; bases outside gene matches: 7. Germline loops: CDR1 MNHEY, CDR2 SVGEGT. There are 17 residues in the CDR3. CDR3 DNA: TGTGCCAGCAGTTACTCGAGAAGGAGGGGGCTGAACACTGAAGCTTTCTTT. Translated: CASSYSRRRGLNTEAFF.

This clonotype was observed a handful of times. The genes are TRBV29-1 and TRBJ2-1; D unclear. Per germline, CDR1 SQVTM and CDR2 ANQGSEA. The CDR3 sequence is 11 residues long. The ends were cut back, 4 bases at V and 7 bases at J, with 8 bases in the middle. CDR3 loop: CSVGAANEQFF. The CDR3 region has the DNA TGCAGCGTTGGGGCAGCAAATGAGCAGTTCTTC.

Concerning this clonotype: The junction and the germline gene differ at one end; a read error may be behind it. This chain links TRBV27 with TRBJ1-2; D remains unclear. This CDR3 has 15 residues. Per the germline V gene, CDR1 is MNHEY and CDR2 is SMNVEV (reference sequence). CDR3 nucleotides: TGTGCCAACAGTTTATCCCTGTGGTCGGGCTATGGCTACACCTTC. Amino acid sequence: CANSLSLWSGYGYTF.